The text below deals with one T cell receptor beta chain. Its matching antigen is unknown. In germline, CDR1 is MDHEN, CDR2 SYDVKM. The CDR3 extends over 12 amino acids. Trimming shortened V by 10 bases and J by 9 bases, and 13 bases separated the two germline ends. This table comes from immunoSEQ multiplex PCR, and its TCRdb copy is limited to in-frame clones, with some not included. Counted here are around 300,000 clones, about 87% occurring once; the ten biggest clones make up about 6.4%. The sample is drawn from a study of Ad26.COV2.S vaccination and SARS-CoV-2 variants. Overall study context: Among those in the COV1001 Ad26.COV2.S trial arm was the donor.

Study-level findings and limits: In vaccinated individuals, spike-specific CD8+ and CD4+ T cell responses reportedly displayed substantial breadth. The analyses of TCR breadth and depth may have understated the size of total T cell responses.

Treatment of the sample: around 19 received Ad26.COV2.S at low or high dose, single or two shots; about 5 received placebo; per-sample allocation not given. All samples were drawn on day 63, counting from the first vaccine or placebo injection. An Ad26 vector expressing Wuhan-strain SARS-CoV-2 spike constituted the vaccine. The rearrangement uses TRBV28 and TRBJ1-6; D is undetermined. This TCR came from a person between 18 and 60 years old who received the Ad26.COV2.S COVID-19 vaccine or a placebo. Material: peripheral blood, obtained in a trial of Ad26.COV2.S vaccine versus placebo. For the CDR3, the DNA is TGTGCCACCAGCTTCTCCCCTTCACCCCTCCACTTT. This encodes CATSFSPSPLHF.